The entry that follows covers one TCR beta chain sequence. Germline assignment: CDR1 SGHAT and CDR2 FQNNGV. Between the trimmed V and J ends, which lost 1 base and 3 bases, there was a span of 12 bases. The CDR3 sequence is 15 residues long. The entry originates in a study of blood T cell repertoires in COVID-19. Study summary: Specimens from acute and convalescent COVID-19 originated in the United States, Italy and Spain. The analysed material was cDNA or gDNA that came from T cells, B-cell-depleted T cells, or PBMCs.

Original processing methods: Quantification of nucleated cells was approximated via reference gene primer amplification. Only in-frame clones appear in the TCRdb table, and some are missing; sequencing was by immunoSEQ multiplex PCR. V, J and clone size reflect that table, while D and trimming were determined from the DNA. Among some 18,000 clones, roughly 91% were seen once, and the ten largest hold about 15%. The chain has TRBV11-2 and TRBJ1-2; unclear D gene. This TCR was recovered from a human donor in a cohort sampled during active COVID-19. Sequences were obtained from peripheral blood. The CDR3 reads CASSLGGASHYGYTF. DNA for the CDR3: TGTGCCAGCAGCTTAGGCGGCGCCAGTCACTATGGCTACACCTTC.